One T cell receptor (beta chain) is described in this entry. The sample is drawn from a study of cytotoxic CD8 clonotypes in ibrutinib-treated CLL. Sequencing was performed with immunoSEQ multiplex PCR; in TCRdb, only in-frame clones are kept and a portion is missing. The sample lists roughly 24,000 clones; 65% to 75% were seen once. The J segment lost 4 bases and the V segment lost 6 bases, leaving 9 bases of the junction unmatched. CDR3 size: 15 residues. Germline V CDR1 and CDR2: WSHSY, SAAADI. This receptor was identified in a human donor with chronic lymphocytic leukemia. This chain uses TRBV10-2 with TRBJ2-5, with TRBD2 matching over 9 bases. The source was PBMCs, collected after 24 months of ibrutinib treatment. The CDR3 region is CASRKAGGSGETQYF. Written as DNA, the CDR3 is TGCGCCAGCAGAAAAGCGGGGGGATCTGGAGAGACCCAGTACTTC.